The entry below gives a single T cell receptor beta chain sequence along with its context. The data were taken from a study of blood T cell repertoires in COVID-19. Across the whole study: From the United States, Italy and Spain came samples of acute and convalescent COVID-19.

TCRdb's table, derived via immunoSEQ multiplex PCR, lists solely in-frame clones and lacks some. The table records under 300,000 clones, approximately 86% of them present only once. The TCR comes from a woman aged 60-75 years with active or convalescent COVID-19. Sequencing was done on a sample of peripheral blood.

The chain's CDR3 is CASSPSLGGGRELQYF. CDR3 sequence (DNA): TGTGCCAGCAGCCCCTCCCTGGGGGGGGGTAGGGAACTTCAGTACTTC. The chain has TRBV7-6 and TRBJ2-4, with TRBD2 matching over 7 bases. The CDR3 sequence is 16 residues long. Germline V gene lookup returns CDR1 SGHVS and CDR2 FNYEAQ. Trimming took 5 bases from V and 11 from J; bases not matched to a gene: 18. Full variable domain (outside the CDR3, taken from reference TRBV7-6 and TRBJ2-4): GAGVSQSPRYKVTKRGQDVALRCDPISGHVSLYWYRQALGQGPEFLTYFNYEAQQDKSGLPNDRFSAERPEGSISTLTIQRTEQRDSAMYRCASSPSLGGGRELQYFGAGTRLSVL.